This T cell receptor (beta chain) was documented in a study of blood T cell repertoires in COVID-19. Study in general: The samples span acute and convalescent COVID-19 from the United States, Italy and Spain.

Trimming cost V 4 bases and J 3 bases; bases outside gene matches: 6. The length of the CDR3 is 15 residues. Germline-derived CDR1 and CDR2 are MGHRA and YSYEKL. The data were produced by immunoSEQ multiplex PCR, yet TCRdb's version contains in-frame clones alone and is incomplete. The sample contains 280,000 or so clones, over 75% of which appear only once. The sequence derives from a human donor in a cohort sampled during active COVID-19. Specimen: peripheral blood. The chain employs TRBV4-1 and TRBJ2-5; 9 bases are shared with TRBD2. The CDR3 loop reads CASSLSSGNEETQYF. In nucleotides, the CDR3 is TGCGCCAGCAGCCTCTCTAGCGGGAACGAAGAGACCCAGTACTTC.